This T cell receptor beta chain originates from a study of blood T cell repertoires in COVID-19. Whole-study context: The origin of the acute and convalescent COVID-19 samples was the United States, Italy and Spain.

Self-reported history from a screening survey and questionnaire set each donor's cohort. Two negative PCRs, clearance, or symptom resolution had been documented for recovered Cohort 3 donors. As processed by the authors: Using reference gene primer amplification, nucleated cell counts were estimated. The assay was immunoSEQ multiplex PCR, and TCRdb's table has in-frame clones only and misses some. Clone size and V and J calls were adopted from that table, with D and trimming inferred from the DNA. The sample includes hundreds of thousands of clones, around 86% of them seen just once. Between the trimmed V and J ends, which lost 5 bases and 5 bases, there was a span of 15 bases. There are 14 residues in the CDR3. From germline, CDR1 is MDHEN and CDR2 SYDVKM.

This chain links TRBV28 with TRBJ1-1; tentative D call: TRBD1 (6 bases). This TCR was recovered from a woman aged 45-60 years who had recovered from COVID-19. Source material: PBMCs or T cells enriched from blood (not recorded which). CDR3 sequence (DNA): TGTGCCAGCAGTGGGGGGGGCGCTTGGACTGAAGCTTTCTTT. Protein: CASSGGGAWTEAFF.